The clone carrying this TCR beta chain has only one observation. Its antigen is still unknown. Noted treatment: some 20 received Ad26.COV2.S at low or high dose, single or two shots; several received placebo; per-sample allocation not given. Sampling was done on day 63 after the first vaccine or placebo injection. The entry originates in a study of Ad26.COV2.S vaccination and SARS-CoV-2 variants. As for the study in general: Of the COV1001 trial arms, the Ad26.COV2.S arm included the donor. Study findings and constraints: Measures of TCR breadth and depth may have fallen short of total T cell responses.

Sequenced by immunoSEQ multiplex PCR; TCRdb stores in-frame clones only, minus some. There are 380,000 or so clones in the sample; about four fifths occur only once, and approximately 7.8% lies in the top ten. Per germline, CDR1 GTSNPN and CDR2 SVGIG (reference sequence). The ends were cut back, 0 bases at V and 7 bases at J, with 19 bases in the middle. The CDR3 has 15 residues. J is TRBJ2-7 and V is TRBV30; TRBD2 might be the D (6 bases). The sequencing here drew on peripheral blood, taken in a trial of Ad26.COV2.S vaccine versus placebo. The clonotype originates from a person between 18 and 65 years old who received the Ad26.COV2.S COVID-19 vaccine or a placebo. The CDR3 protein is CAWSVRRDLVGEQYF. The CDR3, as DNA: TGTGCCTGGAGTGTAAGGCGGGACCTAGTAGGGGAGCAGTACTTC.